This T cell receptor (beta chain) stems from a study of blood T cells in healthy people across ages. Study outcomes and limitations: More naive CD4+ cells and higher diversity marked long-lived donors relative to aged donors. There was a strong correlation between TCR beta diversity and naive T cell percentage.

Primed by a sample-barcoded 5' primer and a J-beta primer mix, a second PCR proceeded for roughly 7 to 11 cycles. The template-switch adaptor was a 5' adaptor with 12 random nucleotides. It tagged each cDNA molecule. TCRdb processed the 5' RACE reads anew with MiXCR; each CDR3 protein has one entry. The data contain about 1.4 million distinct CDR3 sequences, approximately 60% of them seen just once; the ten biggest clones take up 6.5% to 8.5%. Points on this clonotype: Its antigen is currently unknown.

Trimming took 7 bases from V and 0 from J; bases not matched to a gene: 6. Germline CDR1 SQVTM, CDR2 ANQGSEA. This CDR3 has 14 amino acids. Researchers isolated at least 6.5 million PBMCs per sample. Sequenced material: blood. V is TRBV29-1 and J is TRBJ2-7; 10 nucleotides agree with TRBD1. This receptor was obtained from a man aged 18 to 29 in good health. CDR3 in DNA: TGCAGCGCCTCCGGGACAGGGGACTCCTACGAGCAGTACTTC. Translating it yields CSASGTGDSYEQYF.